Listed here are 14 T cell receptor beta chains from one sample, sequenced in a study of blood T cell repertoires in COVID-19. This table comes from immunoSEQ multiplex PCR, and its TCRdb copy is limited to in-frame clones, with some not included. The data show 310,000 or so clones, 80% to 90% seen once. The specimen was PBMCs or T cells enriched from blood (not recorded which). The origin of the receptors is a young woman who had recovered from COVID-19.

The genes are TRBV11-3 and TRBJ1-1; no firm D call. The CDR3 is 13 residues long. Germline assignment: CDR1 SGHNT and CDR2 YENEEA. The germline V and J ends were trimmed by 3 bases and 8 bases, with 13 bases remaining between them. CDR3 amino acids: CASSFKAGLEAFF. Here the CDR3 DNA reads TGTGCCAGCAGCTTTAAGGCAGGCCTGGAAGCTTTCTTT.

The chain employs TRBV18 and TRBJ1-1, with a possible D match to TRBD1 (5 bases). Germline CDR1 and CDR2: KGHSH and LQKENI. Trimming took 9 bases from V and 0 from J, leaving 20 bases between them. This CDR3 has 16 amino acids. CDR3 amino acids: CASLTGGTNLNTEAFF. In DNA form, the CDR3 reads TGTGCCAGTCTAACCGGGGGGACCAACTTGAACACTGAAGCTTTCTTT.

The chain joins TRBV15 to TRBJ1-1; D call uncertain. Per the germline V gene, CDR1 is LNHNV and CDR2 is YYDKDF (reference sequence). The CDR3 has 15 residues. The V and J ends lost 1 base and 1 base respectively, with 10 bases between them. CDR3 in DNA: TGTGCCACCAGCAGAGTCCGGGGTCAGAACACTGAAGCTTTCTTT. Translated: CATSRVRGQNTEAFF.

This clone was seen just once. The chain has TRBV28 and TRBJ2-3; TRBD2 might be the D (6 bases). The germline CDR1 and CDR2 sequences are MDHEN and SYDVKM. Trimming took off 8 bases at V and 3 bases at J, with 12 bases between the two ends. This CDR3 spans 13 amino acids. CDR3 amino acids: CASAGKSTDTQYF. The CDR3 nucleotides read TGTGCCAGCGCGGGAAAGTCGACAGATACGCAGTATTTT.

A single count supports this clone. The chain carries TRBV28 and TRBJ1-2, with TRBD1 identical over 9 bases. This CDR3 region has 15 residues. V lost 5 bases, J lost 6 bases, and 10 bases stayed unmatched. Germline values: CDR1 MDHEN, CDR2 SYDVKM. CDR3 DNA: TGTGCCAGCAGTCCTCGGACAGGGGTAGGAGATGGCTACACCTTC. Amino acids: CASSPRTGVGDGYTF.

The CDR3 DNA reads as TGTGCCAGCAGCACTACGACAGGGGATGGCTACACCTTC. It yields the protein CASSTTTGDGYTF. The J gene is TRBJ1-2, the V gene TRBV7-3; TRBD1 aligns across 8 bases. With 5 bases clipped from V and 6 bases from J, the junction kept 5 bases outside the gene matches. CDR1 and CDR2 (germline): SGHTA, FQGTGA. This CDR3 is 13 amino acids long.

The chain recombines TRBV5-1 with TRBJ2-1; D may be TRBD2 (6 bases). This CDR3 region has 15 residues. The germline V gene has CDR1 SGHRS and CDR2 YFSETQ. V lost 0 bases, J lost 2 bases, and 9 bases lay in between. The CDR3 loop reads CASSLAGEAYNEQFF. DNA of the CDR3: TGCGCCAGCAGCTTGGCGGGGGAGGCCTACAATGAGCAGTTCTTC.

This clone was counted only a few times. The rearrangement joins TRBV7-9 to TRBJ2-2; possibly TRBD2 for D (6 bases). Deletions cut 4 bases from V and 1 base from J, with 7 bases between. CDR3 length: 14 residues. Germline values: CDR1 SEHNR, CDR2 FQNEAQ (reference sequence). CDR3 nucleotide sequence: TGTGCCAGCAGCTCGGGACTGAACACCGGGGAGCTGTTTTTT. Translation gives CASSSGLNTGELFF.

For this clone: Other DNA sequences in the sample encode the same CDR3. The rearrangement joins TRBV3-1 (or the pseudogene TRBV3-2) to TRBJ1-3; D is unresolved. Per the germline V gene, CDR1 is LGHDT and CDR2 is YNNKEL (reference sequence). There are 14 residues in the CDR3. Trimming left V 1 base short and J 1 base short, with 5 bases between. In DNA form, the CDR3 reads TGTGCCAGCAGCCAAGGGCCTTCTGGAAACACCATATATTTT. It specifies CASSQGPSGNTIYF.

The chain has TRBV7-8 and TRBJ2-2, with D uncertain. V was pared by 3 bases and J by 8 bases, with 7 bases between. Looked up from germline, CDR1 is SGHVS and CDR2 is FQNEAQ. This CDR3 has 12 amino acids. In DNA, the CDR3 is TGTGCCAGCAGCTTCCTGACAGGGGAGCTGTTTTTT. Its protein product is CASSFLTGELFF.

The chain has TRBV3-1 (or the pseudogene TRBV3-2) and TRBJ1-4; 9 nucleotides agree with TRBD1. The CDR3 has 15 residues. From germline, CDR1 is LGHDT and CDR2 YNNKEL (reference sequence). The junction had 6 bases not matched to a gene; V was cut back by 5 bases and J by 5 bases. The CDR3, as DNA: TGTGCCAGCAGCGATCACGGGACAGGGAATGAAAAACTGTTTTTT. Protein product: CASSDHGTGNEKLFF.

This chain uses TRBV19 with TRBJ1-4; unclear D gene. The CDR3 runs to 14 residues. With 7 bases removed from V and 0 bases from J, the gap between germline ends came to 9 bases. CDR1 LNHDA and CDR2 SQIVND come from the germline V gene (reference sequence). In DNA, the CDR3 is TGTGCCAGTACCCGGGGAGCAACTAATGAAAAACTGTTTTTT. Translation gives CASTRGATNEKLFF.

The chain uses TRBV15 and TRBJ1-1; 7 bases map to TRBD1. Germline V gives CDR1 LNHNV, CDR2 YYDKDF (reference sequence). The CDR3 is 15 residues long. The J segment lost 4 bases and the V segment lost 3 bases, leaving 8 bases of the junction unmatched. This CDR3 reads CATSRNRGGSTEAFF. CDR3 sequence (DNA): TGTGCCACCAGCAGGAACAGGGGTGGGAGCACTGAAGCTTTCTTT. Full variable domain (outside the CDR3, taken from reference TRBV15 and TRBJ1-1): DAMVIQNPRYQVTQFGKPVTLSCSQTLNHNVMYWYQQKSSQAPKLLFHYYDKDFNNEADTPDNFQSRRPNTSFCFLDIRSPGLGDTAMYLCATSRNRGGSTEAFFGQGTRLTVV.

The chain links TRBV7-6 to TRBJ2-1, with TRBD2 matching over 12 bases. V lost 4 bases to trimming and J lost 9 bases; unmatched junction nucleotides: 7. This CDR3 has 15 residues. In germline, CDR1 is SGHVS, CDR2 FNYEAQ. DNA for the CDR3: TGTGCCAGCAGCTCCCTAGCGGGGGGGCTCGGTGAGCAGTTCTTC. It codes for CASSSLAGGLGEQFF.